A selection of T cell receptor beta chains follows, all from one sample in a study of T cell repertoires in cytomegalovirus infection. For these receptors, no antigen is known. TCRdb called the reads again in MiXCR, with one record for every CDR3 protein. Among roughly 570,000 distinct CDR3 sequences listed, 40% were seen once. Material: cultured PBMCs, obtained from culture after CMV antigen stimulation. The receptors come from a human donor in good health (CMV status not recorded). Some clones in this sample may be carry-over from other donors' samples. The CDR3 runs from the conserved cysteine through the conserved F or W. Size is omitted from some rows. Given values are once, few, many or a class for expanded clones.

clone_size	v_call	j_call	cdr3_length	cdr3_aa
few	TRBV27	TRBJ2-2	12	CASSFRLGELFF
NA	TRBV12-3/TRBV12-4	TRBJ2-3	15	CASSRPGTSDDTQYF
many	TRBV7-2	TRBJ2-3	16	CASSLRGTGSTDTQYF
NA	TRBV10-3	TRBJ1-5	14	CAISEGQDNQPQHF
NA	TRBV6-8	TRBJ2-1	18	CASSYSSIFIGGPNEQFF
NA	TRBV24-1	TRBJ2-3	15	CATSDSQGTPDTQYF
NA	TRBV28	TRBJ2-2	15	CASSLRFLETGELFF
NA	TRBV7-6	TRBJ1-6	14	CASSLTTGGSPLHF
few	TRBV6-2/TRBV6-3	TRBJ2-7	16	CASKPRTGLLIYEQYF
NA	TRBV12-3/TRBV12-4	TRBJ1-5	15	CASSLLGEGNQPQHF
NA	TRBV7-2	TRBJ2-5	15	CASRLPSTSSGTQYF
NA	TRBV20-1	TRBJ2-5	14	CSAPLGRVRETQYF